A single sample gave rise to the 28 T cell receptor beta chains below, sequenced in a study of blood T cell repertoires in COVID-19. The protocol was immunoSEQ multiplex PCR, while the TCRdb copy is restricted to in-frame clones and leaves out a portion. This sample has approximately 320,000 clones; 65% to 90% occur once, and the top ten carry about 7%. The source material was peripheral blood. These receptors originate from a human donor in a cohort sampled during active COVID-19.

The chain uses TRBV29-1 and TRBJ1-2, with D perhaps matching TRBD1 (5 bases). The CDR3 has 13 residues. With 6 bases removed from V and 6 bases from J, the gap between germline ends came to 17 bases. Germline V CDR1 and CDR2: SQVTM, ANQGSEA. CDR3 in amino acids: CSVELNRIDGYTF. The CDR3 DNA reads TGCAGCGTCGAACTCAACAGGATAGATGGCTACACCTTC.

The CDR3 region has the DNA TGTGCCACCAGTGAGGACAGGGTTGATGGCTACACCTTC. It translates to CATSEDRVDGYTF. The V call is TRBV24-1, the J call TRBJ1-2; 8 bases are a match to TRBD1. The germline CDR1 and CDR2 sequences are KGHDR and SFDVKD. This CDR3 has 13 amino acids. Trimming at V came to 4 bases and at J to 6 bases, leaving 3 bases not matched to a gene.

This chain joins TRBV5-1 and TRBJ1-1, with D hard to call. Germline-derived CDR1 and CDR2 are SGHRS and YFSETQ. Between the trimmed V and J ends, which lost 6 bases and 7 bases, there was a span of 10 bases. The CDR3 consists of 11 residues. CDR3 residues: CASIHGSEAFF. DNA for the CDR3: TGCGCCAGCATCCACGGGAGTGAAGCTTTCTTT.

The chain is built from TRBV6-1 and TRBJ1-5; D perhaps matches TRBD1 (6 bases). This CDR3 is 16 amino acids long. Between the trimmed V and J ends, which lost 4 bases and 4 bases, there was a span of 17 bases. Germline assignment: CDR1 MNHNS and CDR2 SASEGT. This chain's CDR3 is CASSAPTGTVNQPQHF. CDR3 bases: TGTGCCAGCAGTGCCCCGACAGGAACTGTTAATCAGCCCCAGCATTTT.

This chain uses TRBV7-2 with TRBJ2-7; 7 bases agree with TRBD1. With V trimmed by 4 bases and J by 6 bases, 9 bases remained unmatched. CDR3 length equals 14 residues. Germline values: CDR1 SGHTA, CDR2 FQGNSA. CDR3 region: CASSSDRALGEQYF. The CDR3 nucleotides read TGTGCCAGCAGCTCCGACAGGGCTCTGGGCGAGCAGTACTTC.

CDR3 nucleotides: TGCAGCGTTGAGCCCGGGGACACCTCCTACGAGCAGTACTTC. Protein: CSVEPGDTSYEQYF. The rearrangement uses TRBV29-1 and TRBJ2-7, with D maybe TRBD1 (6 bases). From germline, CDR1 is SQVTM and CDR2 ANQGSEA. V lost 3 bases to trimming and J lost 0 bases, with 12 bases between them. The CDR3 is 14 residues long.

CDR3 loop: CASRGQGMNTEAFF. In nucleotides, the CDR3 is TGCGCCAGCAGAGGACAGGGCATGAACACTGAAGCTTTCTTT. The gene calls are TRBV10-2 and TRBJ1-1; 8 bases are shared with TRBD1. Germline V gives CDR1 WSHSY, CDR2 SAAADI. The CDR3 consists of 14 residues. Losses at the gene ends were 6 bases for V and 0 bases for J; bases not matched to a gene: 3.

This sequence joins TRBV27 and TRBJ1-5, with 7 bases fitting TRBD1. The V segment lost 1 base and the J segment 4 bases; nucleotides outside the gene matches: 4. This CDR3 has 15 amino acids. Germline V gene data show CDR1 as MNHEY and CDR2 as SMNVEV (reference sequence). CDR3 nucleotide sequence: TGTGCCAGCAGTTTATTTGGGACAGTTAATCAGCCCCAGCATTTT. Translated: CASSLFGTVNQPQHF.

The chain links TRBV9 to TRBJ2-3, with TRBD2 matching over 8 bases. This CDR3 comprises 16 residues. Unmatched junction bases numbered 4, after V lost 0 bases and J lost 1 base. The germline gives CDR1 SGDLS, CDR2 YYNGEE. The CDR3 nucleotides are TGTGCCAGCAGCGTAGAAGCGGGGGCCCGCACAGATACGCAGTATTTT. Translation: CASSVEAGARTDTQYF.

The CDR3 reads CASSLGGREQFF. The CDR3 nucleotides are TGTGCCAGCAGCCTGGGGGGGCGTGAGCAGTTCTTC. The V call is TRBV13, the J call TRBJ2-1, with D possibly TRBD2 on 7 matching bases. CDR1 is PRHDT and CDR2 is FYEKMQ in the germline V gene (reference sequence). V was pared by 5 bases and J by 9 bases, with 11 bases between. The CDR3 is 12 amino acids.

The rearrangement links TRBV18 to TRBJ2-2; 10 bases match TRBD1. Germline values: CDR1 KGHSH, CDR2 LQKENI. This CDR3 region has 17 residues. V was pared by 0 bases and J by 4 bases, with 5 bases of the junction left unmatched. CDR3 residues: CASSPPRQGATTGELFF. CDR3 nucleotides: TGTGCCAGCTCACCACCGAGACAGGGGGCGACCACCGGGGAGCTGTTTTTT.

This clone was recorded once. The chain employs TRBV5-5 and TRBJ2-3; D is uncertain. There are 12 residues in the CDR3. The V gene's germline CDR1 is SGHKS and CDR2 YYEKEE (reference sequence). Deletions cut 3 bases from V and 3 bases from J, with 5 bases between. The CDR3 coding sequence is TGTGCCAGCAGCTCCGGGACAGATACGCAGTATTTT. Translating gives CASSSGTDTQYF. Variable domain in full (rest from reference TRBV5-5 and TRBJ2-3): DAGVTQSPTHLIKTRGQQVTLRCSPISGHKSVSWYQQVLGQGPQFIFQYYEKEERGRGNFPDRFSARQFPNYSSELNVNALLLGDSALYLCASSSGTDTQYFGPGTRLTVL.

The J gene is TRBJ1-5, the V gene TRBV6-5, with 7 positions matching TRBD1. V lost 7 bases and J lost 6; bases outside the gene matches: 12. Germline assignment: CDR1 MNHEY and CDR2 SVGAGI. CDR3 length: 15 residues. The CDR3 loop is CASKGAGVIGQPQHF. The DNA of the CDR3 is TGTGCCAGCAAGGGGGCAGGGGTGATCGGTCAGCCCCAGCATTTT.

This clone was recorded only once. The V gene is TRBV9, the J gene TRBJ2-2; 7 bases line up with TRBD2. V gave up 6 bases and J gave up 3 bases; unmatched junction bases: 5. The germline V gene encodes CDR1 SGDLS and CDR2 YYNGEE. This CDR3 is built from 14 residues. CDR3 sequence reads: CASTEGLYTGELFF. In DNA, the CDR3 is TGTGCCAGCACCGAGGGACTATACACCGGGGAGCTGTTTTTT.

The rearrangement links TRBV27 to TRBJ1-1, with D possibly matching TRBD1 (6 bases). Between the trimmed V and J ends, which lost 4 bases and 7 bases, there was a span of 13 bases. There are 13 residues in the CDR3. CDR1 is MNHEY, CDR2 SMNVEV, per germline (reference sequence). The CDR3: CASSSPQGFEAFF. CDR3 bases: TGTGCCAGCAGTTCGCCACAGGGCTTTGAAGCTTTCTTT.

The CDR3 protein is CASSPTGTIETQYF. The CDR3, as DNA: TGTGCCAGCTCACCCACAGGGACTATCGAGACCCAGTACTTC. The chain has TRBV18 and TRBJ2-5; D possibly corresponds to TRBD2 (7 bases). Germline lookup yields CDR1 KGHSH and CDR2 LQKENI. This CDR3 has 14 amino acids. V was shortened by 3 bases and J by 5 bases, with 13 bases between the two germline ends.

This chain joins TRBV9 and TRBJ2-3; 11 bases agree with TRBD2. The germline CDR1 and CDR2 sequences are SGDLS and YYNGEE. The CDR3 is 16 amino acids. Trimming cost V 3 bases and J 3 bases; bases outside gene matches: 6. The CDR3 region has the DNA TGTGCCAGCAGCGCGGTGACTAGCGGGGATACAGATACGCAGTATTTT. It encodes CASSAVTSGDTDTQYF.

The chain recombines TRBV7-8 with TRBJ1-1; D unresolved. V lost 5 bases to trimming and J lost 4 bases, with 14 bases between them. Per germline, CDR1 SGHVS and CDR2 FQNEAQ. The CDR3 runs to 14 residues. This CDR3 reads CASSVNTVGTEAFF. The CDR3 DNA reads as TGTGCCAGCAGCGTCAACACCGTTGGCACTGAAGCTTTCTTT.

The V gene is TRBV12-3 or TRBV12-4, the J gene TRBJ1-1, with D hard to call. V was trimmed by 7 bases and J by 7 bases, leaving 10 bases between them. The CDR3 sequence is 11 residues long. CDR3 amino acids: CASTLGYEAFF. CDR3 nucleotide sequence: TGTGCCAGCACCCTCGGGTATGAAGCTTTCTTT.

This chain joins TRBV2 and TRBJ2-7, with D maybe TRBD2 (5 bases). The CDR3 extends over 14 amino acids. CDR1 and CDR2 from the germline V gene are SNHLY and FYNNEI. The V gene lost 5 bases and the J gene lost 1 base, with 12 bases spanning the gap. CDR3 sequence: CASSYDSGSYEQYF. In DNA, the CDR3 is TGTGCCAGCAGTTACGATTCGGGGTCCTACGAGCAGTACTTC.

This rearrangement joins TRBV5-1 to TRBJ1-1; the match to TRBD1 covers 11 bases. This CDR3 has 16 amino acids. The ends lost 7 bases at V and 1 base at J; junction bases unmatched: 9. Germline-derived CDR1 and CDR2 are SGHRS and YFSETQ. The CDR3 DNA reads TGCGCCAGCTCCCCCGGACAGGGGGCGAGGAACACTGAAGCTTTCTTT. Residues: CASSPGQGARNTEAFF.

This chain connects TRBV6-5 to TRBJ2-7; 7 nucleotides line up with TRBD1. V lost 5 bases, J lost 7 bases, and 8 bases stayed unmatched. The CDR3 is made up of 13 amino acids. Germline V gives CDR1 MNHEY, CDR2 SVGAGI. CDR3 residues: CASSRDRLGEQYF. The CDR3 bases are TGTGCCAGCAGTAGGGACAGACTCGGGGAGCAGTACTTC.

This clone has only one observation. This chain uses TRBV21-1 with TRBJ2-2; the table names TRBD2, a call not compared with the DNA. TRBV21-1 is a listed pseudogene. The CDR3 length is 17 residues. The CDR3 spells CASSTPSGRVETGELFF. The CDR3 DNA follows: TGTGCCAGCAGCACTCCCAGCGGGCGTGTGGAAACCGGGGAGCTGTTTTTT.

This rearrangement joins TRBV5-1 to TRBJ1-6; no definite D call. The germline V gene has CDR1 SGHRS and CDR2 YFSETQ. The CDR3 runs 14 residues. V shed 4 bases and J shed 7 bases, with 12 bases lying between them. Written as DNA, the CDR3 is TGCGCCAGCAGCGTGGAGCTGAGGAATTCACCCCTCCACTTT. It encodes CASSVELRNSPLHF.

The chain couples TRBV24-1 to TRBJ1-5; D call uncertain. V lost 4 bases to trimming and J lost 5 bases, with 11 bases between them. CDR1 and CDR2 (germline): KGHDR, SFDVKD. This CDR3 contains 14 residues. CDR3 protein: CATSDPNQYQPQHF. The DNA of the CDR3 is TGTGCCACCAGTGACCCAAACCAGTATCAGCCCCAGCATTTT.

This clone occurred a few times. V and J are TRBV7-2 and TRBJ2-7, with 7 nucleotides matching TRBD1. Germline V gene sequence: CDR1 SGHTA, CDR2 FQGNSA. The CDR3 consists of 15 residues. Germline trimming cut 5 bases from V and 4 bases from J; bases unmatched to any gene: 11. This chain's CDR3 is CASSQSWDSLYEQYF. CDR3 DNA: TGTGCCAGCAGCCAATCCTGGGACAGCCTTTACGAGCAGTACTTC.

CDR3 bases: TGCGCCAGCAGCTTGGCAGGGGCAAGTACCGGGGAGCTGTTTTTT. This gives the protein CASSLAGASTGELFF. The chain links TRBV5-1 to TRBJ2-2, with D possibly being TRBD1 (6 bases). Germline-derived CDR1 and CDR2 are SGHRS and YFSETQ. Trimming removed 0 bases from V and 5 bases from J, with 11 bases in between. This CDR3 comprises 15 residues.

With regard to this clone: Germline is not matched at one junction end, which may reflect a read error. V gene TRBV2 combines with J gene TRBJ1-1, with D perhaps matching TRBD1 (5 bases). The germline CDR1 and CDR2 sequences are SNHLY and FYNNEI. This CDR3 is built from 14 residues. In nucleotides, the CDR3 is TGTGCCAGCAGCCATCCCCAGGGAGGGGAAATACGTGTCTTT. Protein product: CASSHPQGGEIRVF.